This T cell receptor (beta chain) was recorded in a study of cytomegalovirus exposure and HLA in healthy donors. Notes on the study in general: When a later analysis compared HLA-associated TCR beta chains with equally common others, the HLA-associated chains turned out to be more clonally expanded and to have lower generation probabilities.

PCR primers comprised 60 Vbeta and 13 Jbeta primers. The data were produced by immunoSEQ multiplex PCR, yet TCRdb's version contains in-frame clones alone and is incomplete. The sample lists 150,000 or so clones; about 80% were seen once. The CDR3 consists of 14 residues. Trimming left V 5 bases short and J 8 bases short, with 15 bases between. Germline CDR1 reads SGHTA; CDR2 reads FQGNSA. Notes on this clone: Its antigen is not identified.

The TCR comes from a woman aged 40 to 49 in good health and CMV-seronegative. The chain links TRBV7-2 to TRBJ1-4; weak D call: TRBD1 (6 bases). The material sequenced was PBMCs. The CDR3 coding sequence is TGTGCCAGCAGCCTATTAGGCCAGGGGGAAAAACTGTTTTTT. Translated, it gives CASSLLGQGEKLFF. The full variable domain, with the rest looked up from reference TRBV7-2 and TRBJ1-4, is GAGVSQSPSNKVTEKGKDVELRCDPISGHTALYWYRQSLGQGLEFLIYFQGNSAPDKSGLPSDRFSAERTGGSVSTLTIQRTQQEDSAVYLCASSLLGQGEKLFFGSGTQLSVL.